This TCR beta chain originates from a study of response to subunit inactivated influenza vaccine. The study, taken as a whole, reports: The authors proposed limited new T cell recruitment per seasonal influenza vaccination.

The sample holds a few counts of this clonotype. Its antigen is undetermined. The CDR3 spans 14 residues. Germline V lookup: CDR1 SGHRS, CDR2 YFSETQ. V lost 2 bases and J lost 7, with 12 bases in between. TCRdb passed the RT-PCR reads through MiXCR, listing each CDR3 protein once. The data show 600,000 to 700,000 distinct CDR3 sequences, 14% seen once. The specimen was PBMCs from blood, collected 14 days before vaccination. The V gene is TRBV5-1, the J gene TRBJ2-2, with D possibly TRBD1 on 6 matching bases. This sequence originates from a middle-aged man who received an inactivated influenza vaccine. The CDR3 DNA sequence: TGCGCCAGCAGCTTACGGCAGGGGTACGGGGAGCTGTTTTTT. It is translated as CASSLRQGYGELFF.